The 16 T cell receptor beta chains below all came from one sample that was sequenced in a study of CD8 T cells in ankylosing spondylitis. Findings and caveats of the study: In ankylosing spondylitis blood, a motif of seven to nine highly homologous TCR beta variants appeared characteristic.

No antigen has been identified for these receptors. Each CDR3 protein gets one entry after TCRdb re-called the 5' RACE reads with MiXCR. Of 300,000 to 400,000 distinct CDR3 sequences in the sample, 20% to 25% were seen once. Sequencing used blood, either unsorted or a sorted T cell fraction (not recorded which). These receptors were taken from a male donor with ankylosing spondylitis.

This clonotype was found a few times. The rearrangement links TRBV27 to TRBJ2-1; possibly TRBD1 for D (5 bases). CDR1 MNHEY and CDR2 SMNVEV come from the germline V gene (reference sequence). The CDR3 loop spans 17 amino acids. The germline V and J ends were trimmed by 6 bases and 10 bases, with 28 bases remaining between them. This CDR3 reads CASSRQINVWDSTEQFF. The CDR3 bases are TGTGCCAGCAGCCGACAGATTAATGTTTGGGATTCAACGGAGCAGTTCTTC.

The CDR3 DNA sequence: TGTGCCAGCAGCTTACTGCGGGGGTATCCCGGGGAGACCCAGTACTTC. It translates to CASSLLRGYPGETQYF. This sequence joins TRBV7-2 and TRBJ2-5; the match to TRBD2 covers 7 bases. V lost 2 bases and J lost 5; bases outside the gene matches: 11. CDR3 length equals 16 residues. The germline gives CDR1 SGHTA, CDR2 FQGNSA.

V gene TRBV7-9 combines with J gene TRBJ2-5; weak D call: TRBD2 (5 bases). Per the germline V gene, CDR1 is SEHNR and CDR2 is FQNEAQ (reference sequence). The length of the CDR3 is 15 residues. V lost 0 bases, J lost 5 bases, and 13 bases lay in between. Here the CDR3 reads CASSLAGRGRETQYF. In DNA form, the CDR3 reads TGTGCCAGCAGCTTAGCCGGCCGGGGTAGGGAGACCCAGTACTTC.

Only a few counts were recorded for this clonotype. This chain links TRBV11-2 with TRBJ2-3; D perhaps matches TRBD2 (6 bases). Trimming shortened V by 0 bases and J by 1 base, and 14 bases separated the two germline ends. CDR3 size: 17 residues. Germline V gene sequence: CDR1 SGHAT, CDR2 FQNNGV. CDR3 residues: CASSLDLGGGGTDTQYF. The DNA for the CDR3 is TGTGCCAGCAGCTTAGACCTCGGGGGAGGAGGCACAGATACGCAGTATTTT.

This clonotype was detected only a few times. This sequence joins TRBV12-3 or TRBV12-4 and TRBJ1-2; no definite D call. Trimming left V 3 bases short and J 4 bases short, with 9 bases between. There are 13 residues in the CDR3. CDR3 coding DNA: TGTGCCAGCAGTTTTCGGAACGGCTATGGCTACACCTTC. Its protein product is CASSFRNGYGYTF.

This clonotype was seen only a few times. The chain uses TRBV5-6 and TRBJ2-7, with D uncertain. CDR1 is SGHDT and CDR2 is YYEEEE in the germline V gene. The CDR3 is 16 amino acids. Deletions cut 4 bases from V and 4 bases from J, with 21 bases between. CDR3: CASSIGPPSMGYEQYF. The CDR3 DNA follows: TGTGCCAGCAGCATAGGGCCGCCGTCTATGGGATACGAGCAGTACTTC.

The chain links TRBV20-1 to TRBJ1-1; possible D gene TRBD1, 5 bases. V lost 0 bases, J lost 1 base, and 9 bases lay in between. The CDR3 length is 14 residues. Germline values: CDR1 DFQATT, CDR2 SNEGSKA (reference sequence). CDR3 in amino acids: CSARDRGGNTEAFF. The CDR3 region has the DNA TGCAGTGCTAGAGATCGGGGGGGGAACACTGAAGCTTTCTTT.

A remark on this clonotype: This could be a read error, since a much larger clone is one nucleotide away. This chain joins TRBV10-3 and TRBJ2-2; no firm D call. V lost 6 bases and J lost 1, with 3 bases in between. Per the germline V gene, CDR1 is ENHRY and CDR2 is SYGVKD. The CDR3 contains 12 residues. The CDR3 DNA reads as TGTGCCATCAGGGAGAACACCGGGGAGCTGTTTTTT. It codes for CAIRENTGELFF.

This clonotype turned up a few times. The chain recombines TRBV7-2 with TRBJ2-5; 7 bases are a match to TRBD2. The CDR3 is 15 residues long. Germline V lookup: CDR1 SGHTA, CDR2 FQGNSA. The V and J ends lost 5 bases and 4 bases, in that order; junction bases with no gene match: 10. For the CDR3, the DNA is TGTGCCAGCAGCCCCCTTAGGACTAGAGGAGAGACCCAGTACTTC. It codes for CASSPLRTRGETQYF.

This clonotype was seen only once. The V call is TRBV28, the J call TRBJ2-7; unclear D gene. CDR3 length equals 16 residues. Germline values: CDR1 MDHEN, CDR2 SYDVKM. V was cut by 4 bases and J by 3 bases, with 19 bases left in between. The CDR3 here is CASSSTFRTTNYEQYF. The CDR3 coding sequence is TGTGCCAGCAGTTCTACTTTTCGTACTACCAACTACGAGCAGTACTTC.

V is TRBV20-1 and J is TRBJ1-5, with TRBD1 as a possible D gene (5 bases). Per the germline V gene, CDR1 is DFQATT and CDR2 is SNEGSKA (reference sequence). Trimming removed 5 bases from V and 2 bases from J, with 25 bases in between. This CDR3 spans 18 amino acids. The CDR3 region is CSAAPQVSVMWGNQPQHF. Written as DNA, the CDR3 is TGCAGTGCTGCGCCACAGGTGTCAGTAATGTGGGGCAATCAGCCCCAGCATTTT.

The rearrangement links TRBV6-2 or TRBV6-3 to TRBJ2-6; 7 bases fit TRBD1. With V trimmed by 7 bases and J by 0 bases, 12 bases remained unmatched. CDR3 length equals 18 residues. Germline values: CDR1 MNHEY, CDR2 SVGEGT. This CDR3 is CASTQGGQRASGANVLTF. As DNA, the CDR3 is TGTGCCAGCACTCAAGGGGGACAGAGAGCCTCTGGGGCCAACGTCCTGACTTTC.

The V call is TRBV4-3, the J call TRBJ2-7; D perhaps matches TRBD1 (6 bases). Germline CDR1 is LGHNA and CDR2 is YSLEER. The ends were cut back, 4 bases at V and 5 bases at J, with 18 bases in the middle. The CDR3 covers 15 residues. In DNA, the CDR3 is TGCGCCAGCAGCCGAAAGGGGGTCATTAGCGACGAGCAGTACTTC. It is translated as CASSRKGVISDEQYF.

There are a few counts of this clonotype. The chain uses TRBV5-6 and TRBJ2-1; 8 bases are shared with TRBD2. V shed 2 bases, J shed 6 bases, and the junction held 7 bases outside the gene matches. Germline-derived CDR1 and CDR2 are SGHDT and YYEEEE. The CDR3 covers 15 residues. In DNA, the CDR3 is TGTGCCAGCAGCTTAAGACTAGCGAGCGGCAATGAGCAGTTCTTC. This sequence encodes CASSLRLASGNEQFF.

The table lists this clonotype with a few counts. The chain is built from TRBV5-1 and TRBJ1-1; D unresolved. Trimming stripped 1 base from V and 1 base from J, with 14 bases between. CDR1 and CDR2 (germline): SGHRS, YFSETQ. The CDR3 has 16 amino acids. CDR3 loop: CASSLRPSVGNTEAFF. DNA for the CDR3: TGCGCCAGCAGCTTGCGACCCTCGGTCGGGAACACTGAAGCTTTCTTT. The variable domain in full, completed from reference TRBV5-1 and TRBJ1-1, reads KAGVTQTPRYLIKTRGQQVTLSCSPISGHRSVSWYQQTPGQGLQFLFEYFSETQRNKGNFPGRFSGRQFSNSRSEMNVSTLELGDSALYLCASSLRPSVGNTEAFFGQGTRLTVV.

The V and J genes are TRBV14 and TRBJ2-2; tentatively, D is TRBD1 (5 bases). V lost 1 base, J lost 5 bases, and 8 bases lay in between. This CDR3 has 14 residues. CDR1 SGHDN and CDR2 FVKESK come from the germline V gene. The CDR3 sequence: CASSQVGRTGELFF. The CDR3 nucleotides are TGTGCCAGCAGCCAAGTGGGGCGAACCGGGGAGCTGTTTTTT.